Presented here are 4 T cell receptor beta chains from one specimen sequenced in a study of monozygotic twins with inflammatory bowel disease. TCRdb reanalyzed the 5' RACE reads and collapses them to one entry per CDR3 protein, without DNA. The specimen's table records fewer than 200,000 distinct CDR3 sequences. The sample comprised blood. The receptors originated from a human donor with ulcerative colitis or Crohn's disease, or a healthy co-twin of an affected twin (not recorded which).

The chain recombines TRBV7-9 with TRBJ1-2. CDR1 is SEHNR, CDR2 FQNEAQ, per germline (reference sequence). The CDR3 covers 12 residues. CDR3 residues: CASSPHNYGYTF.

The rearrangement links TRBV14 to TRBJ1-4; as DNA is missing, the TRBD1 call by TCRdb cannot be tested. Germline V lookup: CDR1 SGHDN, CDR2 FVKESK. The CDR3 runs 13 residues. This CDR3 is CASSQAGTEKLFF.

V is TRBV5-6 and J is TRBJ1-5; TCRdb proposes TRBD1, but this gene call is untestable without DNA. The length of the CDR3 is 15 residues. CDR1 and CDR2 (germline): SGHDT, YYEEEE. This chain's CDR3 is CASSPGWGSNQPQHF.

The chain links TRBV12-3 or TRBV12-4 to TRBJ1-1. The CDR3 is 12 amino acids. This CDR3 is CASIAGRGEAFF.